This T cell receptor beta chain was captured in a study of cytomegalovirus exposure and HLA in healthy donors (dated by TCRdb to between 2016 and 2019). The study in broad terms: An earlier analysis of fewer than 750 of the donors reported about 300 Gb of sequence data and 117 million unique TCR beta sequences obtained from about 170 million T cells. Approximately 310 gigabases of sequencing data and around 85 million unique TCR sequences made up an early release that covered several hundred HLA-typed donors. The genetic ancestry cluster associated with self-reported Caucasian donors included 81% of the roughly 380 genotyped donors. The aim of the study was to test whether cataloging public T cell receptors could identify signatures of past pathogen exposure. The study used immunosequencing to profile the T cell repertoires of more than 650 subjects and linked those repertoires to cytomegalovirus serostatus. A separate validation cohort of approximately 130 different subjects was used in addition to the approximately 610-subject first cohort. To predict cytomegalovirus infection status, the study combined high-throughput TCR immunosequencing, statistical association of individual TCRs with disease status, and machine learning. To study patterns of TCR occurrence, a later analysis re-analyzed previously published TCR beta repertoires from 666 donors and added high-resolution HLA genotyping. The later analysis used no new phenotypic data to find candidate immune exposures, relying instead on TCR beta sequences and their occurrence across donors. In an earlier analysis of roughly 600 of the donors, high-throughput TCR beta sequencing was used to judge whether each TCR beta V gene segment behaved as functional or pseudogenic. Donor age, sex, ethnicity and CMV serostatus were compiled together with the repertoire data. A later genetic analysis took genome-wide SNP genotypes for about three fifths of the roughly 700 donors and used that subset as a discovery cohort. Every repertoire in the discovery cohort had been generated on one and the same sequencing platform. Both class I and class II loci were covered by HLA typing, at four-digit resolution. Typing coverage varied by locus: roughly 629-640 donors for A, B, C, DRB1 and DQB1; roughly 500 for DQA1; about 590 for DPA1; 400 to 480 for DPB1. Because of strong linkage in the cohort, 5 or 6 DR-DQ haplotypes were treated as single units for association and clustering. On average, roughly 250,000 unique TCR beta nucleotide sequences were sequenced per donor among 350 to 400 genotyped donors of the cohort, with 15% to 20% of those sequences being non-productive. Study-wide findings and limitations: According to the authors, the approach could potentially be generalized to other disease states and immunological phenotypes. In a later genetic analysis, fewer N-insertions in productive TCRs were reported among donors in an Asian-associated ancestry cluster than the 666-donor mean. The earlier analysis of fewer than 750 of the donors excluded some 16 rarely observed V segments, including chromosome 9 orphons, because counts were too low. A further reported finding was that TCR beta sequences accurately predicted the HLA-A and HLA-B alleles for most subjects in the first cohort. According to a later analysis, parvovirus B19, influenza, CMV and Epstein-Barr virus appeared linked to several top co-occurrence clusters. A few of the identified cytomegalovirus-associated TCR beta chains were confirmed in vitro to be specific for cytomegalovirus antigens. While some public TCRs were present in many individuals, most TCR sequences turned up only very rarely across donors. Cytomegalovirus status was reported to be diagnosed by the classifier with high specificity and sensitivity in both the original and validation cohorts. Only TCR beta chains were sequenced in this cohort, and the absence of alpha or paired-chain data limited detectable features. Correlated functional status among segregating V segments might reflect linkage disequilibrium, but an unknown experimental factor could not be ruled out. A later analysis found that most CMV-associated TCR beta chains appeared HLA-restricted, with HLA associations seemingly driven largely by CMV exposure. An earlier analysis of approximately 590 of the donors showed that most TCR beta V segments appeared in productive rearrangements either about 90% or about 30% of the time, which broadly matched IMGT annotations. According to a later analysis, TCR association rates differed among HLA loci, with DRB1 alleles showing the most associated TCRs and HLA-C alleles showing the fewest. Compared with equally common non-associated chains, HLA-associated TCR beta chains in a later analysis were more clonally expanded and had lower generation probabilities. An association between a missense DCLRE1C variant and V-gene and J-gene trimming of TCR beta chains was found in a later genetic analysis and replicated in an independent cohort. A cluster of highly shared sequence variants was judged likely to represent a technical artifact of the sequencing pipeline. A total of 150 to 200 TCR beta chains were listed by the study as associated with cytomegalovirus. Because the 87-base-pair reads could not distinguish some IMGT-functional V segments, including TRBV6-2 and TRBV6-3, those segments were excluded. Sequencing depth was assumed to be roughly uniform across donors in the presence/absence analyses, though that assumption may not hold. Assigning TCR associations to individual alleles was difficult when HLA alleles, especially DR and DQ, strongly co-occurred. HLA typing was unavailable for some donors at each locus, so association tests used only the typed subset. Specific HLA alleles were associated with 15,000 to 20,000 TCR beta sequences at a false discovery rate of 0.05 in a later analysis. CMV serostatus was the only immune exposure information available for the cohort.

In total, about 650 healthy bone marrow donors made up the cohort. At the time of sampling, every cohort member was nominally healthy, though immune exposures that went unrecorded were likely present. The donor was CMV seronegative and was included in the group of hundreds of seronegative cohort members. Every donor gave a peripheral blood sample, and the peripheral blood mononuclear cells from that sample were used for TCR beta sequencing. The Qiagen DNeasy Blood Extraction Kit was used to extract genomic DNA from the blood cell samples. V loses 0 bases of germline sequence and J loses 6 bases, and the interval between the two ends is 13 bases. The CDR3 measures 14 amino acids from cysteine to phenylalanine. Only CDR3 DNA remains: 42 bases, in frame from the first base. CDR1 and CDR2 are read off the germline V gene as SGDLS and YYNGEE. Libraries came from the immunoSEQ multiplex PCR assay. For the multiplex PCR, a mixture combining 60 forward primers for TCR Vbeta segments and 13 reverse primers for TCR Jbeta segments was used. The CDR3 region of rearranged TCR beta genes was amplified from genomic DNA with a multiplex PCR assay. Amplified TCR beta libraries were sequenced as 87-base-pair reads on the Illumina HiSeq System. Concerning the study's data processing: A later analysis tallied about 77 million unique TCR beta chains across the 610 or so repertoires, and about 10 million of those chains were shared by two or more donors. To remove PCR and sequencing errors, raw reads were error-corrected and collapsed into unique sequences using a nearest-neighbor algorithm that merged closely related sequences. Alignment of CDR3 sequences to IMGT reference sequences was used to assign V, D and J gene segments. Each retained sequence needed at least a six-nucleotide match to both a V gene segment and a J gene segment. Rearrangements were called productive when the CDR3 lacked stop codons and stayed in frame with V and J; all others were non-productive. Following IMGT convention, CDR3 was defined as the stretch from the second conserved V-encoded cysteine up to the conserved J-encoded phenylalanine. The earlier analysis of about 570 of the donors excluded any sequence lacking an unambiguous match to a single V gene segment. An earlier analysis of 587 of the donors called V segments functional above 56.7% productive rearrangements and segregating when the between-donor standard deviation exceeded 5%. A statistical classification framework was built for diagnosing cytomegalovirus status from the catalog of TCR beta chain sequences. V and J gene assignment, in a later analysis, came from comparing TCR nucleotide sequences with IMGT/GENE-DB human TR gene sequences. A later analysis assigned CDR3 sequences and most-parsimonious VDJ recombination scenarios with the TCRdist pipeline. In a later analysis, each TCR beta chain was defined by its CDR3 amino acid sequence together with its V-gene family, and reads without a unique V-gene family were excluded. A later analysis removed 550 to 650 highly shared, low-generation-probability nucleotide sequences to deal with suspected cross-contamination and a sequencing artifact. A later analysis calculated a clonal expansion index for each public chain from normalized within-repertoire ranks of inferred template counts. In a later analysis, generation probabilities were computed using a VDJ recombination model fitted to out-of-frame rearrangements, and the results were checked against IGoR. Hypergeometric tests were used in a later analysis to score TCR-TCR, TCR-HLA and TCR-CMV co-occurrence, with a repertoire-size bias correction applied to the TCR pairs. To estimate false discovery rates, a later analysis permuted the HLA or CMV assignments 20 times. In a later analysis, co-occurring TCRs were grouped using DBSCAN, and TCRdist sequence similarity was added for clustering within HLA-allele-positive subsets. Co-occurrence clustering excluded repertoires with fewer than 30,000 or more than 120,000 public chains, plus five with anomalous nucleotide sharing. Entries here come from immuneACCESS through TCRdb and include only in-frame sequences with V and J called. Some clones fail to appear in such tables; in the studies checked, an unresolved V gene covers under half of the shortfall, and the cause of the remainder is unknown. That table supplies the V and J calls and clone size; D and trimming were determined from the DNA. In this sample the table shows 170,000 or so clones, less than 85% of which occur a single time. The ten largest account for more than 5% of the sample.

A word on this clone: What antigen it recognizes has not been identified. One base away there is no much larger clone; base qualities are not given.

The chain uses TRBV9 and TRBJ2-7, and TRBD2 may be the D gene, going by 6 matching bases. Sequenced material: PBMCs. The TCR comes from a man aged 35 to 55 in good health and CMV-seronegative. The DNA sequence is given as TGTGCCAGCAGCGTAGGGGACTTCATCGGCGAGCAGTACTTC. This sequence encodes CASSVGDFIGEQYF.